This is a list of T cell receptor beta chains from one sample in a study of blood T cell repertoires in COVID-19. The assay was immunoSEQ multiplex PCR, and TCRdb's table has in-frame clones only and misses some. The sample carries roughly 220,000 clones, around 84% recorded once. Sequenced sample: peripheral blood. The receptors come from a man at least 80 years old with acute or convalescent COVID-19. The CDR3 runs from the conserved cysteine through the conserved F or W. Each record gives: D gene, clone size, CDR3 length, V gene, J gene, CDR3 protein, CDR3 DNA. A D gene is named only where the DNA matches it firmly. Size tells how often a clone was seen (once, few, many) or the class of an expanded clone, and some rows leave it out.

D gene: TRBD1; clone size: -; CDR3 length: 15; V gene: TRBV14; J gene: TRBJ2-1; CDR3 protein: CASSQGATGDREQFF; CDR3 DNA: TGTGCCAGCAGCCAAGGGGCGACAGGGGACCGCGAGCAGTTCTTC
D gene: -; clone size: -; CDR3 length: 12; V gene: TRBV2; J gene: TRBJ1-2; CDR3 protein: CASSTTGYGYTF; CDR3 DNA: TGTGCCAGCAGTACTACAGGGTATGGCTACACCTTC
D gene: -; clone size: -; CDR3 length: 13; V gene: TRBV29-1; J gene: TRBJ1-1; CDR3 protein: CSVAQNPNTEAFF; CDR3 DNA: TGCAGCGTTGCTCAGAACCCGAACACTGAAGCTTTCTTT
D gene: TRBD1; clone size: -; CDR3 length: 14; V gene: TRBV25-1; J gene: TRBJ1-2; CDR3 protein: CASSRNGQGGGYTF; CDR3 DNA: TGTGCCAGCAGTAGAAACGGCCAGGGGGGTGGCTACACCTTC
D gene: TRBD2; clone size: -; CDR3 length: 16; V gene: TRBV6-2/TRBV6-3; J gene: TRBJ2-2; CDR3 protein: CASSYSSGGNTGELFF; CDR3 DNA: TGTGCCAGCAGTTACTCTAGCGGGGGAAACACCGGGGAGCTGTTTTTT
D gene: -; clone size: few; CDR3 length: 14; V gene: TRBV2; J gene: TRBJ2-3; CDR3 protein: CASFAGLATDTQYF; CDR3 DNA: TGTGCCAGCTTCGCTGGGCTAGCAACAGATACGCAGTATTTT
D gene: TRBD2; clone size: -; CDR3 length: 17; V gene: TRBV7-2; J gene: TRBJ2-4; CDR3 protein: CASSLAGTSGPKDIQYF; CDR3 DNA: TGTGCCAGCAGCTTAGCCGGGACTAGCGGGCCCAAGGACATTCAGTACTTC
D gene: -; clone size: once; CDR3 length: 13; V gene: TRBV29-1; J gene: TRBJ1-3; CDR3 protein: CSVAEVSGNTIYF; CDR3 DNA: TGCAGCGTTGCCGAGGTTTCTGGAAACACCATATATTTT
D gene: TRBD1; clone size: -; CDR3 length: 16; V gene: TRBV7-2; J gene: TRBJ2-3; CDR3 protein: CASSLTGQGGTDTQYF; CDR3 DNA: TGTGCCAGCAGCTTAACCGGACAGGGGGGGACAGATACGCAGTATTTT
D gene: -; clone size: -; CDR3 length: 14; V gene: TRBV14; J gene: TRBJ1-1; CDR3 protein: CASSRETSNTEAFF; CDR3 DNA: TGTGCCAGCAGCCGCGAGACATCGAACACTGAAGCTTTCTTT
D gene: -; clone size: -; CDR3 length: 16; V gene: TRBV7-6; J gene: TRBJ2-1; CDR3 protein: CASSRGAASSYNEQFF; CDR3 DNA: TGTGCCAGCAGCCGGGGGGCGGCGAGCTCCTACAATGAGCAGTTCTTC
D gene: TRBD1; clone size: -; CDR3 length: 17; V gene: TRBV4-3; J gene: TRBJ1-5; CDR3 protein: CASSQSVQGGGNQPQHF; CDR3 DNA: TGCGCCAGCAGCCAGAGCGTACAGGGGGGTGGCAATCAGCCCCAGCATTTT
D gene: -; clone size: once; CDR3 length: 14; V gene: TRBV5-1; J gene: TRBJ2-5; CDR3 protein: CASSFSGNQETQYF; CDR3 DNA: TGCGCCAGCAGCTTTAGCGGAAACCAAGAGACCCAGTACTTC
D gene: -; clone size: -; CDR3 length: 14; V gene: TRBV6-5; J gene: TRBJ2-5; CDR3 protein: CASSYSNRQETQYF; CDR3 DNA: TGTGCCAGCAGTTACTCGAACAGGCAAGAGACCCAGTACTTC
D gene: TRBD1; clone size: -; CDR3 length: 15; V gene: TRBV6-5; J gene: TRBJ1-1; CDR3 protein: CASRRTGALNTEAFF; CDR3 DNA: TGTGCCAGCAGGAGGACAGGGGCGTTGAACACTGAAGCTTTCTTT
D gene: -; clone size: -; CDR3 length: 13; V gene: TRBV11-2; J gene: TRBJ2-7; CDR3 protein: CASSLGLDYEQYF; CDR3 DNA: TGTGCCAGCAGCTTGGGTCTAGACTACGAGCAGTACTTC
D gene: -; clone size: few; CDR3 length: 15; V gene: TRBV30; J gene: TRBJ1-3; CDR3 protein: CAWSSQGFSGNTIYF; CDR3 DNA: TGTGCCTGGAGCTCACAGGGCTTCTCTGGAAACACCATATATTTT
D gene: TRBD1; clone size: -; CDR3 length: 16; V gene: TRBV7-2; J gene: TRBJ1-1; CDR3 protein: CASSLGQGAFNTEAFF; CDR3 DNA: TGTGCCAGCAGCTTAGGACAGGGGGCCTTTAACACTGAAGCTTTCTTT
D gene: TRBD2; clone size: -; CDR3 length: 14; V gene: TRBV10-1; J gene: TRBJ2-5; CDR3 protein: CASSEPQGGETQYF; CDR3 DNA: TGCGCCAGCAGTGAGCCCCAGGGAGGGGAGACCCAGTACTTC
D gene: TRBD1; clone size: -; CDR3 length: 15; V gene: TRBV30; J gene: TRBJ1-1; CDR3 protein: CAWSAINRGNTEAFF; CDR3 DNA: TGTGCCTGGAGTGCGATAAACAGGGGGAACACTGAAGCTTTCTTT
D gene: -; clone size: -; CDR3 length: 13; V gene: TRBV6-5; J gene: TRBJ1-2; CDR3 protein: CASSMGHFYGYTF; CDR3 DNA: TGTGCCAGCAGTATGGGACACTTCTATGGCTACACCTTC
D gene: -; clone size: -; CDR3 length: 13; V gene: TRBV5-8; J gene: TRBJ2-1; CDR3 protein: CASSFGRYNEQFF; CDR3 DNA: TGTGCCAGCAGCTTTGGGAGATACAATGAGCAGTTCTTC
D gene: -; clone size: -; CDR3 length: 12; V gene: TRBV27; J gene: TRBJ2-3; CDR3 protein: CASSLGGGTQYF; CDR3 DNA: TGTGCCAGCAGCCTAGGGGGGGGGACGCAGTATTTT
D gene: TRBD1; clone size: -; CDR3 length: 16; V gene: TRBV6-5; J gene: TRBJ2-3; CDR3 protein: CASSSKPGQGSDTQYF; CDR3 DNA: TGTGCCAGCAGTTCGAAACCGGGACAGGGTTCAGATACGCAGTATTTT
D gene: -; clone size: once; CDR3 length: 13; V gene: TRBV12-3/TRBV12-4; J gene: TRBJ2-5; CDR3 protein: CASRPSPQETQYF; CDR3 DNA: TGTGCCAGCAGGCCAAGCCCTCAAGAGACCCAGTACTTC
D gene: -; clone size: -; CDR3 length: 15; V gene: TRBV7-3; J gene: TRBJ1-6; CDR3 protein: CASSLSGSSFSPLHF; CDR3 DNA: TGTGCCAGCAGCTTATCGGGATCCTCTTTTTCACCCCTCCACTTT
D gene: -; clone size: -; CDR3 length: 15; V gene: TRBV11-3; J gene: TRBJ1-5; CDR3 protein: CASSSAGYTNQPQHF; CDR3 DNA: TGTGCCAGCAGCTCCGCAGGGTATACCAATCAGCCCCAGCATTTT
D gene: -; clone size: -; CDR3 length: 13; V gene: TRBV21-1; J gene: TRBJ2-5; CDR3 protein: CAISLRARETQYF; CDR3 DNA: TGTGCCATCTCCCTCAGGGCCCGGGAGACCCAGTACTTC
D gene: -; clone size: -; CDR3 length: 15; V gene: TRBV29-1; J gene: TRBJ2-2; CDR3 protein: CSVVVFSANTGELFF; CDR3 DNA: TGCAGCGTGGTAGTATTTTCCGCGAACACCGGGGAGCTGTTTTTT
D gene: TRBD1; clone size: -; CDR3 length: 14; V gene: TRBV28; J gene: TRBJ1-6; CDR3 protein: CASITTGANSPLHF; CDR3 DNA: TGTGCCAGCATCACGACAGGGGCCAATTCACCCCTCCACTTT
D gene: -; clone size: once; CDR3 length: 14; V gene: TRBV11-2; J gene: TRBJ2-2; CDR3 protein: CASSFPDYTGELFF; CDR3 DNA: TGTGCCAGCAGCTTCCCAGATTACACCGGGGAGCTGTTTTTT
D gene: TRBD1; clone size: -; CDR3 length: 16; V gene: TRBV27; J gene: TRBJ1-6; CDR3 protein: CASSYAGTAQNSPLHF; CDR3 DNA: TGTGCCAGCAGTTACGCGGGGACAGCGCAAAATTCACCCCTCCACTTT
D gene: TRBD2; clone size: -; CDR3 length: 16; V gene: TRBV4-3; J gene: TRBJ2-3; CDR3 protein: CASSQRYGIAGDTQYF; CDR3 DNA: TGCGCCAGCAGCCAAAGATACGGGATAGCGGGAGATACGCAGTATTTT
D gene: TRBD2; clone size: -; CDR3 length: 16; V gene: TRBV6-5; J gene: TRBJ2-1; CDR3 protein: CASSYSTSGRYNEQFF; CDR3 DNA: TGTGCCAGCAGTTACTCTACTAGCGGGAGGTACAATGAGCAGTTCTTC
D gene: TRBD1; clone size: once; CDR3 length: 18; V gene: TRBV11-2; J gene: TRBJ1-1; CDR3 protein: CASSLVEGTGGLNTEAFF; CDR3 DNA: TGTGCCAGCAGCTTAGTTGAGGGAACAGGGGGCTTGAACACTGAAGCTTTCTTT
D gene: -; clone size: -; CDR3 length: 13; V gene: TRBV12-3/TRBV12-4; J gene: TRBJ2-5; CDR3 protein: CASSLYRRETQYF; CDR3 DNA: TGTGCCAGCAGTTTATACAGGCGAGAGACCCAGTACTTC
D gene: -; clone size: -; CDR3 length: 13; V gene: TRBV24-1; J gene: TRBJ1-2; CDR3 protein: CATSVSEGYGYTF; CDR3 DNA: TGTGCCACCAGTGTTTCCGAGGGCTATGGCTACACCTTC
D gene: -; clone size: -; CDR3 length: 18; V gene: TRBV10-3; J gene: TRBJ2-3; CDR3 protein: CAISQGQGGLAATDTQYF; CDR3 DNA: TGTGCCATCAGCCAAGGACAGGGGGGACTAGCAGCAACAGATACGCAGTATTTT
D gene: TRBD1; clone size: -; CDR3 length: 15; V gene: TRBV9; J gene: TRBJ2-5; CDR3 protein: CASSVAQQGQETQYF; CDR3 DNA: TGTGCCAGCAGCGTAGCTCAACAGGGGCAAGAGACCCAGTACTTC
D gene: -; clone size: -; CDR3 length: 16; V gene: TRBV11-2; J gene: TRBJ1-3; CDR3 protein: CASSLVAGSYGNTIYF; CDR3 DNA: TGTGCCAGCAGCTTAGTCGCAGGGTCTTATGGAAACACCATATATTTT
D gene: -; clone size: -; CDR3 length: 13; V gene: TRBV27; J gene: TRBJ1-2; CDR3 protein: CASSLSILYGYTF; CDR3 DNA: TGTGCCAGCAGTTTATCGATACTCTATGGCTACACCTTC
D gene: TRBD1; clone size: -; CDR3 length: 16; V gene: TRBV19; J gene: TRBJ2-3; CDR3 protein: CASSIDGQGSTDTQYF; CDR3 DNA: TGTGCCAGTAGTATAGATGGACAGGGGAGCACAGATACGCAGTATTTT
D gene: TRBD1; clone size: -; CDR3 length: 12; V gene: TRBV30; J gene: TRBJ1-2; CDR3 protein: CAWSPGQGVPLF; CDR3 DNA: TGTGCCTGGAGTCCGGGACAGGGTGTCCCTCTCTTC